Listed here are 21 T cell receptor beta chains from one sample, sequenced in a study of CD8+ T cells in alopecia areata. In each case, RNA was isolated and then reverse transcribed into cDNA as the sequencing template. Profiled with immunoSEQ multiplex PCR; TCRdb holds only in-frame clones, not every one. The repertoire holds more than 95,000 clones, with approximately 47% as singletons. The specimen sequenced was NKG2D-low CD8+ T cells sorted from blood. These receptors were taken from a human donor with alopecia areata.

The chain couples TRBV5-1 to TRBJ2-7; possible D gene TRBD2, 6 bases. Per the germline V gene, CDR1 is SGHRS and CDR2 is YFSETQ. There are 14 residues in the CDR3. The V end lost 4 bases, the J end lost 5 bases, and 16 bases lay between the germline ends. The CDR3 DNA is TGCGCCAGCAGCCTTGCTTTGGAGGGCCACGAGCAGTACTTC. This encodes CASSLALEGHEQYF.

This clone was seen a handful of times. V gene TRBV29-1 combines with J gene TRBJ1-2, with D uncertain. The V gene's germline CDR1 is SQVTM and CDR2 ANQGSEA. CDR3 size: 11 residues. V dropped 7 bases and J dropped 8 bases, with 14 bases sitting between them. In nucleotides, the CDR3 is TGCAGCGCTCTCCGGGAAGGAGGCTACACCTTC. Amino acids: CSALREGGYTF. The full variable domain, completed using reference TRBV29-1 and TRBJ1-2, is SAVISQKPSRDICQRGTSLTIQCQVDSQVTMMFWYRQQPGQSLTLIATANQGSEATYESGFVIDKFPISRPNLTFSTLTVSNMSPEDSSIYLCSALREGGYTFGSGTRLTVV.

Note on this clone: At one of its ends the junction is not consistent with the germline gene, which may arise from a read error. The chain combines TRBV2 with TRBJ2-1, with TRBD1 identical over 9 bases. CDR1 is SNHLY and CDR2 is FYNNEI in the germline V gene. The CDR3 covers 11 residues. DNA for the CDR3: TGTGCCAGCGGAACGGGACAGGGCCCTCTCTTC. Its protein product is CASGTGQGPLF.

The chain has TRBV15 and TRBJ2-5; perhaps TRBD2 as D (5 bases). V lost 4 bases and J lost 0, with 15 bases in between. Germline CDR1 reads LNHNV; CDR2 reads YYDKDF (reference sequence). CDR3 length equals 16 residues. The CDR3 coding sequence is TGTGCCACCAGCAAGAAGCCAGGACTGAACCAAGAGACCCAGTACTTC. Its translation: CATSKKPGLNQETQYF.

The chain couples TRBV4-1 to TRBJ2-7; D remains ambiguous. The CDR3 is 16 amino acids. V was pared by 1 base and J by 1 base, with 14 bases between. Germline CDR1 and CDR2: MGHRA and YSYEKL. The DNA for the CDR3 is TGCGCCAGCAGCCAAGTCGCCCAGGCCCAGTCCTACGAGCAGTACTTC. This encodes CASSQVAQAQSYEQYF.

This sequence joins TRBV29-1 and TRBJ2-3; 8 positions match TRBD1. The CDR3 has 14 residues. Germline V CDR1 and CDR2: SQVTM, ANQGSEA. V shed 3 bases, J shed 6 bases, and the junction held 8 bases outside the gene matches. CDR3 sequence (DNA): TGCAGCGTTGACTCCGGACAGGGACCCGATACGCAGTATTTT. Its protein product is CSVDSGQGPDTQYF.

This clone was seen a handful of times. The rearrangement uses TRBV29-1 and TRBJ2-6; possible D gene TRBD1, 5 bases. V was pared by 3 bases and J by 2 bases, with 11 bases between. Germline V gene sequence: CDR1 SQVTM, CDR2 ANQGSEA. The CDR3 is made up of 15 amino acids. The CDR3 DNA sequence: TGCAGCGTTGACTACCCAGGGACTGGGGCCAACGTCCTGACTTTC. This translates into CSVDYPGTGANVLTF.

This clone came up a few times. The V call is TRBV30, the J call TRBJ2-1; D is unclear. Germline V gene sequence: CDR1 GTSNPN, CDR2 SVGIG (reference sequence). The CDR3 is 17 residues long. V dropped 1 base and J dropped 0 bases, with 16 bases sitting between them. CDR3 nucleotides: TGTGCCTGGAGTGGAAGGAGTCAGCCGTACTCCTACAATGAGCAGTTCTTC. This sequence encodes CAWSGRSQPYSYNEQFF.

The chain joins TRBV9 to TRBJ1-3, with D uncertain. The CDR3 runs to 16 residues. CDR1 is SGDLS, CDR2 YYNGEE, per germline. V was cut by 1 base and J by 2 bases, with 13 bases left in between. CDR3 bases: TGTGCCAGCAGCGTAAATTTACGGACCCCTGGAAACACCATATATTTT. It specifies CASSVNLRTPGNTIYF.

The chain uses TRBV9 and TRBJ2-2; D gene unclear. Germline CDR1 and CDR2: SGDLS and YYNGEE. The germline V and J ends were trimmed by 4 bases and 8 bases, with 9 bases remaining between them. The CDR3 has 12 amino acids. This CDR3 is CASSLKSGELFF. DNA for the CDR3: TGTGCCAGCAGCCTAAAGAGTGGGGAGCTGTTTTTT. Filled out from reference TRBV9 and TRBJ2-2, the complete variable domain reads DSGVTQTPKHLITATGQRVTLRCSPRSGDLSVYWYQQSLDQGLQFLIQYYNGEERAKGNILERFSAQQFPDLHSELNLSSLELGDSALYFCASSLKSGELFFGEGSRLTVL.

The chain has TRBV2 and TRBJ1-3, with D maybe TRBD1 (5 bases). The CDR3 covers 16 residues. Germline CDR1 is SNHLY and CDR2 is FYNNEI. The V gene lost 7 bases and the J gene lost 0 bases, with 16 bases spanning the gap. CDR3 coding DNA: TGTGCCAGCAACAGACGGGACTCCGACTCTGGAAACACCATATATTTT. Translated, it gives CASNRRDSDSGNTIYF.

This clone showed up just once. This chain joins TRBV7-9 and TRBJ1-2, with a tentative D call TRBD1 (5 bases). This CDR3 has 17 residues. CDR1 is SEHNR and CDR2 is FQNEAQ in the germline V gene (reference sequence). The V gene lost 5 bases and the J gene lost 0 bases, with 19 bases spanning the gap. CDR3 in amino acids: CASSLDGAHLSNYGYTF. The CDR3 DNA reads TGTGCCAGCAGCCTCGACGGGGCACACCTCTCTAACTATGGCTACACCTTC. Complete variable domain (other parts from reference TRBV7-9 and TRBJ1-2): DTGVSQNPRHKITKRGQNVTFRCDPISEHNRLYWYRQTLGQGPEFLTYFQNEAQLEKSRLLSDRFSAERPKGSFSTLEIQRTEQGDSAMYLCASSLDGAHLSNYGYTFGSGTRLTVV.

The CDR3: CASSSLQENTEAFF. CDR3 in DNA: TGTGCCAGCAGCTCGCTACAGGAGAACACTGAAGCTTTCTTT. This chain joins TRBV5-6 and TRBJ1-1, with a tentative D call TRBD1 (5 bases). The CDR3 has 14 residues. Germline V gives CDR1 SGHDT, CDR2 YYEEEE. With 3 bases removed from V and 1 base from J, the gap between germline ends came to 10 bases.

This chain links TRBV7-9 with TRBJ2-5, with no clear D. The germline V and J ends were trimmed by 5 bases and 0 bases, with 10 bases remaining between them. This CDR3 spans 14 amino acids. Per the germline V gene, CDR1 is SEHNR and CDR2 is FQNEAQ (reference sequence). The DNA for the CDR3 is TGTGCCAGCAGCCCCCCGTACGACCAAGAGACCCAGTACTTC. This encodes CASSPPYDQETQYF.

This clone was seen a few times. The chain joins TRBV29-1 to TRBJ2-2; no clear D. This CDR3 is 12 amino acids long. Looked up from germline, CDR1 is SQVTM and CDR2 is ANQGSEA. V shed 8 bases and J shed 7 bases, with 14 bases lying between them. CDR3: CSTRSSGGELFF. The CDR3 bases are TGCAGCACACGCTCGTCGGGCGGGGAGCTGTTTTTT.

The chain recombines TRBV4-3 with TRBJ2-5; D gene unclear. The CDR3 consists of 15 residues. Deletions cut 1 base from V and 2 bases from J, with 11 bases between. The germline CDR1 and CDR2 sequences are LGHNA and YSLEER. The chain's CDR3 is CASSQAFDFQETQYF. The CDR3 coding sequence is TGCGCCAGCAGCCAAGCATTTGACTTTCAAGAGACCCAGTACTTC.

This clone was recorded a few times. This sequence joins TRBV29-1 and TRBJ2-1; 9 positions agree with TRBD2. J gave up 5 bases and V 6 bases, and 11 bases lay outside the gene matches. The germline gives CDR1 SQVTM, CDR2 ANQGSEA. This CDR3 region has 15 residues. The CDR3 region has the DNA TGCAGCGTACAACCGAGGGGACTAGCTCACAATGAGCAGTTCTTC. Protein product: CSVQPRGLAHNEQFF.

The chain couples TRBV19 to TRBJ2-7, with 8 bases matching TRBD1. Looked up from germline, CDR1 is LNHDA and CDR2 is SQIVND (reference sequence). Losses at the gene ends were 5 bases for V and 4 bases for J; bases not matched to a gene: 4. This CDR3 is built from 13 residues. The CDR3: CASSARTGYEQYF. The CDR3 DNA sequence: TGTGCCAGTAGTGCCCGGACAGGGTACGAGCAGTACTTC.

This chain connects TRBV30 to TRBJ1-5, with 7 bases matching TRBD1. CDR3 length: 15 residues. The germline CDR1 and CDR2 sequences are GTSNPN and SVGIG (reference sequence). CDR3 in amino acids: CAYEGEGASNQPQHF. CDR3 DNA: TGTGCGTACGAAGGGGAGGGGGCTAGCAATCAGCCCCAGCATTTT.

This clone has just a few counts. This chain joins TRBV29-1 and TRBJ2-2, with D possibly TRBD2 on 6 matching bases. This CDR3 has 13 amino acids. The germline CDR1 and CDR2 sequences are SQVTM and ANQGSEA. Trimming left V 6 bases short and J 1 base short, with 9 bases between. The chain's CDR3 is CSVLAGNTGELFF. CDR3 in DNA: TGCAGCGTACTAGCCGGGAACACCGGGGAGCTGTTTTTT.

The rearrangement joins TRBV23-1 to TRBJ1-5; no firm D call. TRBV23-1 is an ORF, and what it does is uncertain. CDR3 size: 16 residues. Trimming cost V 0 bases and J 0 bases, with 9 bases left between them. CDR3 loop: CASSQSGRFSNQPQHF. In DNA form, the CDR3 reads TGCGCCAGCAGTCAATCGGGGAGGTTTAGCAATCAGCCCCAGCATTTT.